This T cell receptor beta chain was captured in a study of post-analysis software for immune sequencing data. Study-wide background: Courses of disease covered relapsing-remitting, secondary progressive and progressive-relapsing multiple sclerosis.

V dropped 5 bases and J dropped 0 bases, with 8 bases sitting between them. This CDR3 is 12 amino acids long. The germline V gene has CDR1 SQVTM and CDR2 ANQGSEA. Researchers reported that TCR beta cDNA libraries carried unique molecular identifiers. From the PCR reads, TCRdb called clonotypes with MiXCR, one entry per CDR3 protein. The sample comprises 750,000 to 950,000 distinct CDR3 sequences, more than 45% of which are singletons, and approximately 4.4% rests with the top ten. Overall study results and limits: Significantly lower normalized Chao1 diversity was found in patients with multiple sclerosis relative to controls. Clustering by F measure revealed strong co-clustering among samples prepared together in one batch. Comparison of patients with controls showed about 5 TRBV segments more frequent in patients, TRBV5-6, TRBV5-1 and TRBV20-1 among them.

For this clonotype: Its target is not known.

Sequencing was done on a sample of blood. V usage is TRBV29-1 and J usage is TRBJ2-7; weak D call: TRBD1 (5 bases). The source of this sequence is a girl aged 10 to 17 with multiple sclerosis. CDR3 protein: CSVIDSSYEQYF. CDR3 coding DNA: TGCAGCGTTATTGACAGCTCCTACGAGCAGTACTTC.